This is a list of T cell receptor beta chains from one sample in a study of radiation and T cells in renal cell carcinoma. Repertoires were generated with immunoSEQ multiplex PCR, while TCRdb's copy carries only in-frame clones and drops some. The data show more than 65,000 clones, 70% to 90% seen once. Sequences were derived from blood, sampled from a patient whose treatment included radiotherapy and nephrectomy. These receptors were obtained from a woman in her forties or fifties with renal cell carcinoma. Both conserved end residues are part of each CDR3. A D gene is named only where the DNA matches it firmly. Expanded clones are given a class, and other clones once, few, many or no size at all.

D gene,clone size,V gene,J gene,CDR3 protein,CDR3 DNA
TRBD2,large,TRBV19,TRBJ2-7,CASSIGLAGNYEQYF,TGTGCCAGTAGTATCGGCTTAGCGGGGAACTACGAGCAGTACTTC
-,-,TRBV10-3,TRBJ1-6,CAITRGAGSPLHF,TGTGCCATCACCCGGGGGGCGGGTTCACCCCTCCACTTT
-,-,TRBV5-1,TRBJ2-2,CASSLGAGRGTGELFF,TGCGCCAGCAGCTTGGGCGCGGGGCGCGGCACCGGGGAGCTGTTTTTT
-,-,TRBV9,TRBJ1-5,CASSPGGLDSQPQHF,TGTGCCAGCAGCCCAGGCGGTCTGGACAGCCAGCCCCAGCATTTT
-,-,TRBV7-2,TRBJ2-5,CASSLVWLASIPRETQYF,TGTGCCAGCAGCTTAGTGTGGCTAGCGTCAATCCCCCGAGAGACCCAGTACTTC
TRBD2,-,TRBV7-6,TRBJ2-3,CASSYRGGLGTDTQYF,TGTGCCAGCAGCTACCGGGGGGGCCTTGGCACAGATACGCAGTATTTT
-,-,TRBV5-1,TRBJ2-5,CASSLVSSGQETQYF,TGCGCCAGCAGCTTGGTATCAAGCGGCCAAGAGACCCAGTACTTC
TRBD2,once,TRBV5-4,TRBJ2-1,CASSLAGGVGNEQFF,TGTGCCAGCAGCCTAGCGGGAGGTGTAGGCAATGAGCAGTTCTTC
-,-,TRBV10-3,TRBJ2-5,CATQHRDVTQETQYF,TGTGCCACTCAACACCGGGACGTTACTCAAGAGACCCAGTACTTC
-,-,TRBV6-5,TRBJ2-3,CASSSPGEVGDTQYF,TGTGCCAGCAGCTCTCCAGGAGAGGTCGGAGATACGCAGTATTTT
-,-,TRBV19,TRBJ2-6,CASSIGLKGVAGANVLTF,TGTGCCAGTAGTATAGGGCTTAAGGGGGTGGCTGGGGCCAACGTCCTGACTTTC
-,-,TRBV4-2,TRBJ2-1,CASSQDNRLNEQFF,TGTGCCAGCAGCCAAGATAACCGTTTAAATGAGCAGTTCTTC
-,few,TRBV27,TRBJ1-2,CASSFRGREGYTF,TGTGCCAGCAGTTTCCGAGGGAGGGAGGGCTACACCTTC
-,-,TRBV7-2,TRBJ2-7,CASSLLARGAYEQYF,TGTGCCAGCAGCTTACTAGCCAGGGGGGCTTACGAGCAGTACTTC
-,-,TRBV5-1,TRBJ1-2,CASSFEGPGANYGYTF,TGCGCCAGCAGCTTTGAAGGCCCGGGGGCCAACTATGGCTACACCTTC
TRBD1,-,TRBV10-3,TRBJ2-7,CAISDNWTGAYEQYF,TGTGCCATCAGTGACAATTGGACAGGAGCCTACGAGCAGTACTTC
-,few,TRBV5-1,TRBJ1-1,CASSPHAGNTEAFF,TGCGCCAGCAGCCCCCACGCAGGGAACACTGAAGCTTTCTTT
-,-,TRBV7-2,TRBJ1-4,CASTSATNEKLFF,TGTGCCAGCACAAGTGCAACTAATGAAAAACTGTTTTTT
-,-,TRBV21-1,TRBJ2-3,CASSKVEGSFIPDTQYF,TGTGCCAGCAGCAAAGTCGAGGGTTCATTCATCCCAGATACGCAGTATTTT
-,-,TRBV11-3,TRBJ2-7,CASSLDRRGEQYF,TGTGCCAGCAGCTTAGATCGCCGGGGCGAGCAGTACTTC
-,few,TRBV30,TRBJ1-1,CAWSVTTPQAFF,TGTGCCTGGAGTGTAACCACCCCACAAGCTTTCTTT
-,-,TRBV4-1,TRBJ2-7,CASSQDVTTAYEQYF,TGCGCCAGCAGCCAAGATGTCACCACGGCGTACGAGCAGTACTTC
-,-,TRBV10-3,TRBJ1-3,CAITRGTSSSGNTIYF,TGTGCCATCACGCGGGGCACTTCAAGCTCTGGAAACACCATATATTTT
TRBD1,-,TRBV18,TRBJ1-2,CASSPQGANYGYTF,TGTGCCAGCTCGCCACAGGGGGCTAACTATGGCTACACCTTC
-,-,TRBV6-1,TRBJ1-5,CASSAEPPANQPQHF,TGTGCCAGCAGTGCGGAACCACCGGCGAATCAGCCCCAGCATTTT
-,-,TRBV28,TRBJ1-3,CASTSAGVRGWRPSGNTIYF,TGTGCCAGCACATCCGCCGGCGTAAGGGGCTGGCGACCCTCTGGAAACACCATATATTTT